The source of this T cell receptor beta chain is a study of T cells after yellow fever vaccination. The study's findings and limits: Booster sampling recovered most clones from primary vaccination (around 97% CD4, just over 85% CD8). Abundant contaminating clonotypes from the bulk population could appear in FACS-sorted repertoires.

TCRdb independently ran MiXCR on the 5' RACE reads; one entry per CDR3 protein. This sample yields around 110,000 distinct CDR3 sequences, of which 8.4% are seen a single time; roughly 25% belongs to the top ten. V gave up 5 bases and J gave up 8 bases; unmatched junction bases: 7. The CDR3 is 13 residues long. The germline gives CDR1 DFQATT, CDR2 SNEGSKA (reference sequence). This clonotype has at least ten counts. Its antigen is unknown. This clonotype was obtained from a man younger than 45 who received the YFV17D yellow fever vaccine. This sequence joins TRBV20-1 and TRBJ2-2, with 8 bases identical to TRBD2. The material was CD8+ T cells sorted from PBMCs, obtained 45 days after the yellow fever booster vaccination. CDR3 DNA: TGCAGTGCTCCCCCATTAGCGGGAGGGGAGCTGTTTTTT. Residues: CSAPPLAGGELFF.